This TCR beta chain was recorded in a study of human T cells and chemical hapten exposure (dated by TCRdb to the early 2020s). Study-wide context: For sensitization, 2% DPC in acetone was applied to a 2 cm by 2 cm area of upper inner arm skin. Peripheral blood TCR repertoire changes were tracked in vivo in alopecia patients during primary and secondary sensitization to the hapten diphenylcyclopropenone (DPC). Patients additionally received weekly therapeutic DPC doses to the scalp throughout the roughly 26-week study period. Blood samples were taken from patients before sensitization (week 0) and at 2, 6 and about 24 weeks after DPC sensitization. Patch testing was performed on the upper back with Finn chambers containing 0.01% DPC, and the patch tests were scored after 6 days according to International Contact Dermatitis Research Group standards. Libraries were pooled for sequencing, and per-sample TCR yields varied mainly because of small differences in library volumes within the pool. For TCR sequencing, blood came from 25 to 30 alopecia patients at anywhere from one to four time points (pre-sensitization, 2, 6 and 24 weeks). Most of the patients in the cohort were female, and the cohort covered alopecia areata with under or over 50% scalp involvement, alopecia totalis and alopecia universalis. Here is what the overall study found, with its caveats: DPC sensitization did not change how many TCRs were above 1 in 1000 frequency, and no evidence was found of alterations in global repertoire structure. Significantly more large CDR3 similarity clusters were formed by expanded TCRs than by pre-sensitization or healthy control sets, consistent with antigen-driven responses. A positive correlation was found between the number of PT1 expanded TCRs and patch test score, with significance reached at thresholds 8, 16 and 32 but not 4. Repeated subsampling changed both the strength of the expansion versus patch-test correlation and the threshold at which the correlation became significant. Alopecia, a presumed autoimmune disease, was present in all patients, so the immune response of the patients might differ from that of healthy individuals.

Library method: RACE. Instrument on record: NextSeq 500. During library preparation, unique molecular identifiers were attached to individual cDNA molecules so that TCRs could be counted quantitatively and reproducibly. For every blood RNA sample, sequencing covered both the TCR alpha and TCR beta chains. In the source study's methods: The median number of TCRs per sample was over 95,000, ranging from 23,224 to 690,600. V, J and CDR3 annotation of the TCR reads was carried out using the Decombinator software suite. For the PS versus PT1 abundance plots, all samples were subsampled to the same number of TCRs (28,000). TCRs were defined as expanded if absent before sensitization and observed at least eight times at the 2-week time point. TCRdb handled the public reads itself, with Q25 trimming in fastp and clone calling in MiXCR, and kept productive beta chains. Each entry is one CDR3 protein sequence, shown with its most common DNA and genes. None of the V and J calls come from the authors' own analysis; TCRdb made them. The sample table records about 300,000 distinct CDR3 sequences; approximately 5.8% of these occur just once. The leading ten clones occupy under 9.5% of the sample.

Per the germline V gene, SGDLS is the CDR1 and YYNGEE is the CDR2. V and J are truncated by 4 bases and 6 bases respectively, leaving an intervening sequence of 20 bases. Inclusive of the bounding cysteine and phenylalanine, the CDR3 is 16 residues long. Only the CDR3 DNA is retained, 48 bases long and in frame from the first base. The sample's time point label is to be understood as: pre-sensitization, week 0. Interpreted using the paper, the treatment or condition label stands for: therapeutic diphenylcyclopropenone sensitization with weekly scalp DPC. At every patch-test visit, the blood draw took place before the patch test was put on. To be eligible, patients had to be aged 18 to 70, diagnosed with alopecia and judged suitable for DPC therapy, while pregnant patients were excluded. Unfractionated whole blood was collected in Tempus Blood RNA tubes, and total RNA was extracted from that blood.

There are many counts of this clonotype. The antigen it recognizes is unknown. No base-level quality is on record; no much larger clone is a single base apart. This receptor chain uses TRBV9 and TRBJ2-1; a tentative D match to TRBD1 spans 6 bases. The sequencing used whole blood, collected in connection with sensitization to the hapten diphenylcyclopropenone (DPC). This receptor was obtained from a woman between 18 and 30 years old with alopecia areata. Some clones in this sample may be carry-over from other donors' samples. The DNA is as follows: TGTGCCAGCAGCACCAATCCCGGGACAAACGGCAATGAGCAGTTCTTC. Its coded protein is CASSTNPGTNGNEQFF.